A selection of T cell receptor beta chains follows, all from one sample in a study of CD8+CD57+ T cells in acquired aplastic anemia. TCRdb redid the calling of the reads with MiXCR, one entry per CDR3 protein. The sample shows 86,000 or so distinct CDR3 sequences, 40% to 55% of them seen only once. Sequenced: sorted CD4+, CD8+, or CD8+CD57+ T cells (not recorded which) from PBMCs. These receptors all come from a human donor in good health, serving as a control. CDR3s include the opening cysteine and the closing phenylalanine or tryptophan. A D gene is named only where the DNA matches it firmly. Clone size, where shown, is once, few, many, or a class for clones that have expanded.

j_gene: TRBJ2-5; v_gene: TRBV7-8; d_gene: .; abundance: .; CDR3nt: TGTGCCAGCGAAGGGGGGGGAGAGACCCAGTACTTC; CDR3aa: CASEGGGETQYF
j_gene: TRBJ2-7; v_gene: TRBV7-3; d_gene: .; abundance: .; CDR3nt: TGTGCCAGCAGCTTCACGGAGAGCTACGAGCAGTACTTC; CDR3aa: CASSFTESYEQYF
j_gene: TRBJ2-7; v_gene: TRBV7-4; d_gene: TRBD1; abundance: .; CDR3nt: TGTGCCAGCAGGTTCGCCCCCTCCGGACAGGGAATCTTCGAGCAGTACTTC; CDR3aa: CASRFAPSGQGIFEQYF
j_gene: TRBJ2-7; v_gene: TRBV24-1; d_gene: .; abundance: many; CDR3nt: TGTGCCACCAGTGATTTGAGTTCTCAAAATATGGCGGGCCGGGGGCTCTACGAGCAGTACTTC; CDR3aa: CATSDLSSQNMAGRGLYEQYF
j_gene: TRBJ1-2; v_gene: TRBV27; d_gene: .; abundance: .; CDR3nt: TGTGCCAGCAGTGAATCGGGACTTGGCTACACCTTC; CDR3aa: CASSESGLGYTF
j_gene: TRBJ1-5; v_gene: TRBV25-1; d_gene: .; abundance: .; CDR3nt: TGTGCCAGCAGTGTCAGTTCACACAATCAGCCCCAGCATTTT; CDR3aa: CASSVSSHNQPQHF
j_gene: TRBJ2-3; v_gene: TRBV25-1; d_gene: .; abundance: many; CDR3nt: TGTGCCAGCAGCTGGGACGGTGGAGAGGGGAGCACAGATACGCAGTATTTT; CDR3aa: CASSWDGGEGSTDTQYF
j_gene: TRBJ1-4; v_gene: TRBV15; d_gene: .; abundance: .; CDR3nt: TGTGCCACCAGCAGAGATATAGCCAATCGGAATGAAAAACTGTTTTTT; CDR3aa: CATSRDIANRNEKLFF
j_gene: TRBJ2-7; v_gene: TRBV19; d_gene: .; abundance: once; CDR3nt: TGTGCCAGTAGTCTCCGGTCCAACTCTAACGAGCAGTACTTC; CDR3aa: CASSLRSNSNEQYF
j_gene: TRBJ1-5; v_gene: TRBV3-1; d_gene: .; abundance: many; CDR3nt: TGTGCCAGCAGCCAAGATCCCCATGGGGGTAAGCCCCAGCATTTT; CDR3aa: CASSQDPHGGKPQHF
j_gene: TRBJ1-1; v_gene: TRBV7-9; d_gene: TRBD1; abundance: many; CDR3nt: TGTGCCAGCAGCCCACAGCCAGGGGGTGCTGAAGCTTTCTTT; CDR3aa: CASSPQPGGAEAFF
j_gene: TRBJ2-7; v_gene: TRBV4-1; d_gene: .; abundance: once; CDR3nt: TGCGCCAGCAGCCAAGTTCAGCTTCCCTACGAGCAGTACTTC; CDR3aa: CASSQVQLPYEQYF
j_gene: TRBJ1-6; v_gene: TRBV4-1; d_gene: .; abundance: many; CDR3nt: TGCGCCAGCAGCCAAGTGCTGGGTTATGGGTCTTCACCCCTCCACTTT; CDR3aa: CASSQVLGYGSSPLHF
j_gene: TRBJ1-1; v_gene: TRBV4-1; d_gene: .; abundance: many; CDR3nt: TGCGCCAGCAGCCAAGGGGCGGCGGACACTGAAGCTTTCTTT; CDR3aa: CASSQGAADTEAFF
j_gene: TRBJ2-3; v_gene: TRBV25-1; d_gene: TRBD2; abundance: .; CDR3nt: TGTGCCAGCAGTGCCCTAGCGGGAGCGGGATACACAGATACGCAGTATTTT; CDR3aa: CASSALAGAGYTDTQYF
j_gene: TRBJ1-2; v_gene: TRBV13; d_gene: TRBD1; abundance: many; CDR3nt: TGTGCCAGCAGCTCACGGGACAGGGGCTTGGACTATGGCTACACCTTC; CDR3aa: CASSSRDRGLDYGYTF
j_gene: TRBJ2-3; v_gene: TRBV19; d_gene: .; abundance: .; CDR3nt: TGTGCCAGTAGTATTACAGGGTCAGATACGCAGTATTTT; CDR3aa: CASSITGSDTQYF
j_gene: TRBJ1-6; v_gene: TRBV25-1; d_gene: .; abundance: .; CDR3nt: TGTGCCAGCAGCGTAGGCCCGACGGTGTCACCCCTCCACTTT; CDR3aa: CASSVGPTVSPLHF
j_gene: TRBJ2-1; v_gene: TRBV27; d_gene: .; abundance: few; CDR3nt: TGTGCCAGCAGTTTATCGATATCGGACAATGAGCAGTTCTTC; CDR3aa: CASSLSISDNEQFF
j_gene: TRBJ1-2; v_gene: TRBV27; d_gene: TRBD1; abundance: .; CDR3nt: TGTGCCAGCTCCCCCCCGGGGCAGGGGGCTCGTGGCTACACCTTC; CDR3aa: CASSPPGQGARGYTF
j_gene: TRBJ2-3; v_gene: TRBV25-1; d_gene: TRBD2; abundance: few; CDR3nt: TGTGCCAGCAGAGGACTAGCGGGAGACACAGATACGCAGTATTTT; CDR3aa: CASRGLAGDTDTQYF
j_gene: TRBJ2-3; v_gene: TRBV25-1; d_gene: TRBD2; abundance: few; CDR3nt: TGTGCCAGCAGTGCCCTAGCGGATCGCACAGATACGCAGTATTTT; CDR3aa: CASSALADRTDTQYF
j_gene: TRBJ1-4; v_gene: TRBV6-5; d_gene: TRBD1; abundance: few; CDR3nt: TGTGCCAGCAGTTACGATCCAGGGGACAGTAAAGAAAAACTGTTTTTT; CDR3aa: CASSYDPGDSKEKLFF
j_gene: TRBJ1-5; v_gene: TRBV6-2/TRBV6-3; d_gene: .; abundance: .; CDR3nt: TGTGCCAGCGGTTACTCGACGGGGCGACAGCCCCAGCATTTT; CDR3aa: CASGYSTGRQPQHF
j_gene: TRBJ2-7; v_gene: TRBV20-1; d_gene: TRBD2; abundance: many; CDR3nt: TGCAGTGCTAGGGGTAGTAGCGGGGGGGTCTCGGAAGAGCAGTACTTC; CDR3aa: CSARGSSGGVSEEQYF
j_gene: TRBJ1-5; v_gene: TRBV9; d_gene: .; abundance: many; CDR3nt: TGTGCCAGCAGCGTAGGCGGCGGCAATCAGCCCCAGCATTTT; CDR3aa: CASSVGGGNQPQHF
j_gene: TRBJ1-6; v_gene: TRBV6-4; d_gene: .; abundance: .; CDR3nt: TGTGCCAGCAGTGAAGGGGCTGGGGGCAATTCACCCCTCCACTTT; CDR3aa: CASSEGAGGNSPLHF
j_gene: TRBJ1-1; v_gene: TRBV25-1; d_gene: .; abundance: many; CDR3nt: TGTGCCAGCAGTGAAAGTTTGGAAGCTTTCTTT; CDR3aa: CASSESLEAFF
j_gene: TRBJ2-7; v_gene: TRBV7-3; d_gene: .; abundance: .; CDR3nt: TGTGCCAGCAGCTTGGTGGCGGCTAACTACGAGCAGTACTTC; CDR3aa: CASSLVAANYEQYF
j_gene: TRBJ2-3; v_gene: TRBV10-3; d_gene: .; abundance: .; CDR3nt: TGTGCCACCAGCAGAGATTGGGATGATACGCAGTATTTT; CDR3aa: CATSRDWDDTQYF
j_gene: TRBJ2-2; v_gene: TRBV24-1; d_gene: .; abundance: once; CDR3nt: TGTGCCACCAGTGATTTGAGGTCACCCGGGGAGCTGTTTTTT; CDR3aa: CATSDLRSPGELFF
j_gene: TRBJ2-7; v_gene: TRBV7-2; d_gene: TRBD2; abundance: .; CDR3nt: TGTGCCAGCAGCCCGCGGGGGGTGGACTACGAGCAGTACTTC; CDR3aa: CASSPRGVDYEQYF
j_gene: TRBJ1-2; v_gene: TRBV10-2; d_gene: TRBD1; abundance: .; CDR3nt: TGCGCCAGCAGTGAGTCGCCCGGACAGGGGGATGGCTACACCTTC; CDR3aa: CASSESPGQGDGYTF
j_gene: TRBJ1-5; v_gene: TRBV25-1; d_gene: .; abundance: .; CDR3nt: TGTGCCAGCAGTCTCGGACCGGGGACTCAGCCCCAGCATTTT; CDR3aa: CASSLGPGTQPQHF
j_gene: TRBJ1-6; v_gene: TRBV20-1; d_gene: TRBD1; abundance: .; CDR3nt: TGCAGTGCTAGCTTGGGACAGGGCGGGCATAATTCACCCCTCCACTTT; CDR3aa: CSASLGQGGHNSPLHF
j_gene: TRBJ1-2; v_gene: TRBV7-9; d_gene: .; abundance: .; CDR3nt: TGTGCCAGCAGCTTAGCGGTGGGGGATGGCTACACCTTC; CDR3aa: CASSLAVGDGYTF
j_gene: TRBJ1-3; v_gene: TRBV9; d_gene: .; abundance: many; CDR3nt: TGTGCCAGCAGCCCCGTCGGGTACGGAAACACCATATATTTT; CDR3aa: CASSPVGYGNTIYF
j_gene: TRBJ2-7; v_gene: TRBV30; d_gene: .; abundance: many; CDR3nt: TGTGCCTGGAGTGTAGGGGAGGAGCAGTACTTC; CDR3aa: CAWSVGEEQYF
j_gene: TRBJ1-4; v_gene: TRBV20-1; d_gene: .; abundance: .; CDR3nt: TGCAGTGCACTCTCCCGGGCCCTGAGAGACGAAAAACTGTTTTTT; CDR3aa: CSALSRALRDEKLFF
j_gene: TRBJ2-3; v_gene: TRBV30; d_gene: .; abundance: .; CDR3nt: TGTGCCTGGGGGAGGATTGGGGCAGATACGCAGTATTTT; CDR3aa: CAWGRIGADTQYF
j_gene: TRBJ1-2; v_gene: TRBV7-9; d_gene: .; abundance: .; CDR3nt: TGTGCCAGCAGCTTAGTCATTCAGGGCTACACCTTC; CDR3aa: CASSLVIQGYTF
j_gene: TRBJ1-3; v_gene: TRBV29-1; d_gene: TRBD1; abundance: .; CDR3nt: TGTGCCTGGAGTCAGGGGGCGGTTGGAAACACCATATATTTT; CDR3aa: CAWSQGAVGNTIYF
j_gene: TRBJ1-2; v_gene: TRBV7-9; d_gene: .; abundance: many; CDR3nt: TGTGCCAGCAGAGACGCTTCTAACTATGGCTACACCTTC; CDR3aa: CASRDASNYGYTF
j_gene: TRBJ1-4; v_gene: TRBV20-1; d_gene: .; abundance: .; CDR3nt: TGCGGTTTCTCAAGGGGTGAAAAACTGTTTTTT; CDR3aa: CGFSRGEKLFF
j_gene: TRBJ1-5; v_gene: TRBV7-9; d_gene: .; abundance: .; CDR3nt: TGTGCCAGCAGCCGAGGAGGTCCTAGCAATCAGCCCCAGCATTTT; CDR3aa: CASSRGGPSNQPQHF
j_gene: TRBJ1-2; v_gene: TRBV7-9; d_gene: TRBD1; abundance: .; CDR3nt: TGTGCCAGCAGCTTCGCCGGGACAGGGGGCCTTGGCTACACCTTC; CDR3aa: CASSFAGTGGLGYTF
j_gene: TRBJ2-3; v_gene: TRBV25-1; d_gene: TRBD2; abundance: .; CDR3nt: TGTGCCAGCAGCGTCAGCGGGACCTACAATGAGCAGTATTTT; CDR3aa: CASSVSGTYNEQYF
j_gene: TRBJ1-2; v_gene: TRBV11-3; d_gene: .; abundance: many; CDR3nt: TGTGCCAGCAGCTTTCCCAGGGACGGCTACACCTTC; CDR3aa: CASSFPRDGYTF
j_gene: TRBJ2-3; v_gene: TRBV20-1; d_gene: TRBD2; abundance: few; CDR3nt: TGCAGTGCCGTCGGCGGGGGGGCCATAGATACGCAGTATTTT; CDR3aa: CSAVGGGAIDTQYF
j_gene: TRBJ2-4; v_gene: TRBV2; d_gene: TRBD1; abundance: .; CDR3nt: TGTGCCAGCAGTGAACAGGGGGCTTGGGACATTCAGTACTTC; CDR3aa: CASSEQGAWDIQYF